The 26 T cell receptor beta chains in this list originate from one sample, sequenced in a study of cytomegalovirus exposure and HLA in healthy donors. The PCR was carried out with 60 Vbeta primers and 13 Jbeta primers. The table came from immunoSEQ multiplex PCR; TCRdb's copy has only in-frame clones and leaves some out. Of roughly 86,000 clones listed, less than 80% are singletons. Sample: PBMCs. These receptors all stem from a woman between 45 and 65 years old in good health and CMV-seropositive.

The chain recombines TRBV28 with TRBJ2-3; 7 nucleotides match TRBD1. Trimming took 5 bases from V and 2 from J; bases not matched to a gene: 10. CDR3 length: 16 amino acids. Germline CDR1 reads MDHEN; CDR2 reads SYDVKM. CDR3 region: CASSVVGTADTDTQYF. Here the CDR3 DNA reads TGTGCCAGCAGTGTGGTAGGGACAGCCGACACAGATACGCAGTATTTT.

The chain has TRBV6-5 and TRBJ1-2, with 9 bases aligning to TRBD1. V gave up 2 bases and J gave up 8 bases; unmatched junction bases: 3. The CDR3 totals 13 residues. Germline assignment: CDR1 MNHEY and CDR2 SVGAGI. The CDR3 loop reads CASSYGTGQGYTF. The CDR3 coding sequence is TGTGCCAGCAGTTACGGGACAGGGCAGGGCTACACCTTC.

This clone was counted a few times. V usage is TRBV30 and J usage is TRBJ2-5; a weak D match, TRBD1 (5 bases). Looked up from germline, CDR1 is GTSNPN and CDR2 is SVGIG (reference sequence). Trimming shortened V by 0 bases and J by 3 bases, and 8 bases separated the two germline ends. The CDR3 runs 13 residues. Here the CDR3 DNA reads TGTGCCTGGAGTGTAGGGGCTGAAGAGACCCAGTACTTC. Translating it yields CAWSVGAEETQYF.

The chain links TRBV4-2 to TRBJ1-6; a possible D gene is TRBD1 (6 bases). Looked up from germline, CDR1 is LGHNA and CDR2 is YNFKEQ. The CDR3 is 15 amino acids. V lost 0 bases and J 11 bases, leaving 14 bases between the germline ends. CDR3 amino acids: CASSQDPEQGPPLHF. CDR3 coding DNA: TGTGCCAGCAGCCAAGATCCTGAACAGGGACCACCCCTCCACTTT.

CDR3 in amino acids: CASKTSSETQYF. Written as DNA, the CDR3 is TGTGCCAGCAAGACTAGCTCAGAGACCCAGTACTTC. J is TRBJ2-5 and V is TRBV6-1, with 7 bases fitting TRBD2. CDR1 is MNHNS and CDR2 is SASEGT in the germline V gene. The CDR3 sequence is 12 residues long. V shed 7 bases, J shed 4 bases, and the junction held 3 bases outside the gene matches.

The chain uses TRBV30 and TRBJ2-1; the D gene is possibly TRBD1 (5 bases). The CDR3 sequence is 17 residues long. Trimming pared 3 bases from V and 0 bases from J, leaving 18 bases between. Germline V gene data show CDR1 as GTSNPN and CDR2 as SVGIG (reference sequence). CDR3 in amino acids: CAWRPPRRQSSYNEQFF. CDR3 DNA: TGTGCCTGGAGACCACCCAGGAGACAGAGCTCCTACAATGAGCAGTTCTTC.

This CDR3 is CASSPWTGTMNTEAFF. In DNA, the CDR3 is TGTGCCAGCTCACCCTGGACAGGGACCATGAACACTGAAGCTTTCTTT. The V call is TRBV18, the J call TRBJ1-1; 8 nucleotides match TRBD1. Germline assignment: CDR1 KGHSH and CDR2 LQKENI. The V segment lost 3 bases and the J segment 0 bases; nucleotides outside the gene matches: 6. This CDR3 comprises 16 residues.

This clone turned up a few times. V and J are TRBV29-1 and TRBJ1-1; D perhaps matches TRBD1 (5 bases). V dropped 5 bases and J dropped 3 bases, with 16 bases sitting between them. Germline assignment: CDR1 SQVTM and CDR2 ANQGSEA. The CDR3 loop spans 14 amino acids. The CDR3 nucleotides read TGCAGCGTTAAGAGCAGGGTATTGTACACTGAAGCTTTCTTT. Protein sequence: CSVKSRVLYTEAFF.

CDR3 nucleotide sequence: TGCGCCAGCAGCTTGGCCGAGGGACACTCTAGCACAGATACGCAGTATTTT. Its translation: CASSLAEGHSSTDTQYF. The rearrangement links TRBV5-1 to TRBJ2-3; D may be TRBD1 (6 bases). There are 17 residues in the CDR3. The germline CDR1 and CDR2 sequences are SGHRS and YFSETQ. V lost 0 bases, J lost 0 bases, and 14 bases lay in between.

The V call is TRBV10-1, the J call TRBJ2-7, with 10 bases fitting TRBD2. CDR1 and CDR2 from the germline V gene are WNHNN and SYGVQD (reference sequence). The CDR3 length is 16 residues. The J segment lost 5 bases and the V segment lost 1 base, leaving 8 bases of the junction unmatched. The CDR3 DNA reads TGCGCCAGCAGTGAGTTCCAGCGGGGGGGCTCGGACGAGCAGTACTTC. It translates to CASSEFQRGGSDEQYF.

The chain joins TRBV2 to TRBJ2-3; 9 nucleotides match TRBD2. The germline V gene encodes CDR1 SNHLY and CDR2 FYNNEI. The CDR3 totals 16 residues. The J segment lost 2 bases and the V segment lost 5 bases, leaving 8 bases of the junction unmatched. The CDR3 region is CASSMNSGGATDTQYF. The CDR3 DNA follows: TGTGCCAGCAGTATGAATAGCGGGGGAGCCACAGATACGCAGTATTTT.

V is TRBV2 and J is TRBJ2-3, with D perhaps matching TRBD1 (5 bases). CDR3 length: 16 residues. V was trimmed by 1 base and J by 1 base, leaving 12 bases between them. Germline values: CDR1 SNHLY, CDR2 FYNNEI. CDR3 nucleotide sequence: TGTGCCAGCAGTGAAGGGCGGACATCGGGCACAGATACGCAGTATTTT. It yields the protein CASSEGRTSGTDTQYF.

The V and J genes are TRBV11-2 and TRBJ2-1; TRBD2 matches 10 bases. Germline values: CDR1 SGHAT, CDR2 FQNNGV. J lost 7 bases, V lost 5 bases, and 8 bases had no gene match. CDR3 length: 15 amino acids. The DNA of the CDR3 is TGTGCCAGCAGCCCCCTGGCAGCGGGGGGGAATGAGCAGTTCTTC. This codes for CASSPLAAGGNEQFF.

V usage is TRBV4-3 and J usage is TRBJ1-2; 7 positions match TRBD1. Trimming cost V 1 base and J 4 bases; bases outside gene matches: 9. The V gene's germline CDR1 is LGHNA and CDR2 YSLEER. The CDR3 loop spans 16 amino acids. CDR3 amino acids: CASSQVATGPFYGYTF. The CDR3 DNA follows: TGCGCCAGCAGCCAAGTCGCGACAGGGCCCTTCTATGGCTACACCTTC.

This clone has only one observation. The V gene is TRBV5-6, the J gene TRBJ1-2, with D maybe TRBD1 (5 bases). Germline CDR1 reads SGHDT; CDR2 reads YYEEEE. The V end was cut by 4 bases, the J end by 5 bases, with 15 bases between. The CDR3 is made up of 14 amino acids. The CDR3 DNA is TGTGCCAGCAGCCCGCCATTCCAGGGATATGGCTACACCTTC. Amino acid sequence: CASSPPFQGYGYTF.

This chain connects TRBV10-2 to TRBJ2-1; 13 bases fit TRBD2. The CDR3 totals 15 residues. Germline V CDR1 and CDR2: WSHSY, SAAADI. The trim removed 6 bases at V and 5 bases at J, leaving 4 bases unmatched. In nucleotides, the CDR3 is TGCGCCAGCAGGGTGACTAGCGGGGGGAACAATGAGCAGTTCTTC. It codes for CASRVTSGGNNEQFF.

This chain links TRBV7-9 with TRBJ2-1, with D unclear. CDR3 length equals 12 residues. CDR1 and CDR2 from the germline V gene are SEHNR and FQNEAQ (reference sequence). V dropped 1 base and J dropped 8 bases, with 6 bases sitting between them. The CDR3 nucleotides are TGTGCCAGCAGCTTAGACCCGGATGAGCAGTTCTTC. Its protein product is CASSLDPDEQFF.

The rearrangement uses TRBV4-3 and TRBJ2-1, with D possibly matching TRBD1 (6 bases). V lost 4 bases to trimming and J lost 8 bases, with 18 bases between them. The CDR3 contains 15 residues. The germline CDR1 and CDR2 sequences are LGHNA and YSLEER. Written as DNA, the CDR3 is TGCGCCAGCAGCCTCCAGGGGAAGGTGGGCGATGAGCAGTTCTTC. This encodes CASSLQGKVGDEQFF.

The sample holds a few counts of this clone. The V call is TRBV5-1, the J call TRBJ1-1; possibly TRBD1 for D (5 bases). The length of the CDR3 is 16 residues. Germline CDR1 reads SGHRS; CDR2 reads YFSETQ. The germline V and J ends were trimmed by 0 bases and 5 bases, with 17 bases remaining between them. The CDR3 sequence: CASSLEFRARGTEAFF. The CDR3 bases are TGCGCCAGCAGCTTGGAATTTAGGGCCCGGGGGACTGAAGCTTTCTTT.

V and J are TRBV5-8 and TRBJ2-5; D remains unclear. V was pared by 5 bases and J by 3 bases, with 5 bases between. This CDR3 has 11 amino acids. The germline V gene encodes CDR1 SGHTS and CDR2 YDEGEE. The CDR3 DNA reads TGTGCCAGCAGTTTCGAAGAGACCCAGTACTTC. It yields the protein CASSFEETQYF.

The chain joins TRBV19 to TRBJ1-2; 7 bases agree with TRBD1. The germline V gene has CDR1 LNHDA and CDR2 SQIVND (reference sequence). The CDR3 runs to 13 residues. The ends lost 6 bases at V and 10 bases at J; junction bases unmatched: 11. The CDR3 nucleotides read TGTGCCAGTAGCCCCCGGGACAGATCTTACTACACCTTC. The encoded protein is CASSPRDRSYYTF.

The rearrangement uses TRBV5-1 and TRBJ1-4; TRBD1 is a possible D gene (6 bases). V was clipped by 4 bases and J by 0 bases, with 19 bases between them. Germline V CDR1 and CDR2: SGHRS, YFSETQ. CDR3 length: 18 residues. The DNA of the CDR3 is TGCGCCAGCAGCCCGGAGGACAGTTTTTTTGCAACTAATGAAAAACTGTTTTTT. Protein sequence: CASSPEDSFFATNEKLFF.

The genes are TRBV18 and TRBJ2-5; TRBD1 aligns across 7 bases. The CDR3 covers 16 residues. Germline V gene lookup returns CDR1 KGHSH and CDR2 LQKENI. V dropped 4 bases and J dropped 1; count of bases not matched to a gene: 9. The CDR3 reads CASSLLGRGFQETQYF. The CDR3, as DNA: TGTGCCAGCTCACTCTTGGGCAGGGGGTTCCAAGAGACCCAGTACTTC.

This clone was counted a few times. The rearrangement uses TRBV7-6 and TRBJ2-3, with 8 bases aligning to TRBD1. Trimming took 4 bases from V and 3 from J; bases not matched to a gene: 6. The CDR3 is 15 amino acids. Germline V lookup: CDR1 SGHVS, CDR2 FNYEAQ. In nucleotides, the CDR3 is TGTGCCAGCAGCTCTGGACAGGGAGAGACAGATACGCAGTATTTT. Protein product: CASSSGQGETDTQYF.

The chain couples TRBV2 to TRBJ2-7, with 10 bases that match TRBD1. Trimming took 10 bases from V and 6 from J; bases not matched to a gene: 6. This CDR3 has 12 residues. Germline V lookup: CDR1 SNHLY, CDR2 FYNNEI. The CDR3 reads CATRDRGPEQYF. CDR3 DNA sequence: TGTGCCACCCGGGACAGGGGACCCGAGCAGTACTTC. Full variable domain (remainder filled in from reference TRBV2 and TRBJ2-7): EPEVTQTPSHQVTQMGQEVILRCVPISNHLYFYWYRQILGQKVEFLVSFYNNEISEKSEIFDDQFSVERPDGSNFTLKIRSTKLEDSAMYFCATRDRGPEQYFGPGTRLTVT.

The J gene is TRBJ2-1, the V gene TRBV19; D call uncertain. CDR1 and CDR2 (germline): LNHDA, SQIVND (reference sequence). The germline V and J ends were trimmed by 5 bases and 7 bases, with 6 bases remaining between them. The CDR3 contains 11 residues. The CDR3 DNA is TGTGCCAGTAGTTCTTTAAATGAGCAGTTCTTC. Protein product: CASSSLNEQFF.